One T cell receptor (beta chain) is described in this entry. What it binds is unknown. PCR involved 60 Vbeta and 13 Jbeta primers. Using immunoSEQ multiplex PCR, the repertoire was profiled, and TCRdb retains in-frame clones only, with some absent. The sample consists of roughly 110,000 clones, 74% of them appearing once. The entry originates in a study of cytomegalovirus exposure and HLA in healthy donors. The study's findings and limits: Presence/absence analyses supposed approximately even sequencing depth among donors. Some V segments could not be told apart, so they were left out, TRBV6-2 and TRBV6-3 among them.

V was clipped by 5 bases and J by 2 bases, with 16 bases between them. Looked up from germline, CDR1 is SGHTA and CDR2 is FQGNSA. This CDR3 is built from 15 residues. V is TRBV7-2 and J is TRBJ2-7, with D unresolved. The sample consisted of PBMCs. The sequence was obtained from a woman aged 40 to 50 in good health and CMV-seropositive. CDR3 loop: CASSASHLSPYEQYF. The CDR3 DNA sequence: TGTGCCAGCAGCGCGTCGCACCTGTCTCCCTACGAGCAGTACTTC.